This TCR beta chain appears in the sequencing data of a study of beta chain features in type 1 diabetes. CD4+ cells of the naive, central memory, regulatory and stem cell-like memory types were sorted via CD45RO/CCR7/CD25/CD127/CD95/CD27. The investigators reverse transcribed all of the isolated RNA, so they sequenced expressed TCRB transcripts. Libraries were prepared by immunoSEQ multiplex PCR; TCRdb keeps only in-frame clonotypes and omits some of them. The sample lists over 150,000 clones, around a tenth seen once, with 0.45% to 0.5% in the top ten. CDR3 size: 15 residues. J lost 6 bases, V lost 0 bases, and 4 bases had no gene match. CDR1 and CDR2 from the germline V gene are GTSNPN and SVGIG (reference sequence). Study observations and caveats: Shorter TCRB CDR3s, moderately but significantly so, marked every one of the four CD4+ subsets in Type 1 diabetes patients.

Of note for this clone: Its specificity is not known.

The chain uses TRBV30 and TRBJ2-1; 11 positions match TRBD2. This receptor was taken from a man aged 25 to 45 with type 1 diabetes. Sequenced: central memory CD4+ T cells from blood. CDR3 loop: CAWSVLAGVINEQFF. CDR3 bases: TGTGCCTGGAGTGTACTAGCGGGAGTGATCAATGAGCAGTTCTTC.